The clone carrying this TCR beta chain was recorded only once. The germline V gene has CDR1 MNHEY and CDR2 SMNVEV (reference sequence). This CDR3 has 15 amino acids. The ends lost 2 bases at V and 6 bases at J; junction bases unmatched: 7. The data are from a study of blood T cell repertoires in COVID-19. Clones were read by immunoSEQ multiplex PCR, and TCRdb kept only the in-frame ones, dropping some. The sample has over 150,000 clones; 65% to 90% are singletons. The chain employs TRBV27 and TRBJ1-1, with 9 bases aligning to TRBD1. The sequence was obtained from a human donor in a cohort sampled during active COVID-19. Sequencing used peripheral blood. The DNA of the CDR3 is TGTGCCAGCAGTTTAAGCGGACAGGGGCGGGCTGAAGCTTTCTTT. Amino acids: CASSLSGQGRAEAFF.